The 16 T cell receptor beta chains below were found in one sample sequenced in a study of T cell repertoires in cytomegalovirus infection. For these receptors, no antigen is known. MiXCR, run by TCRdb on the reads, gives a single entry per CDR3 protein. Here the sample spans approximately 770,000 distinct CDR3 sequences, almost 30% being singletons. Sequencing was performed on cultured CD8+ T cells from PBMCs, taken from culture after CMV antigen stimulation. These receptors all stem from a human donor in good health (CMV status not recorded). Some clones in this sample may be carry-over from other donors' samples.

With regard to this clonotype: At one of its ends the junction is not consistent with the germline gene, which may arise from a read error. The rearrangement uses TRBV7-6 and TRBJ2-1; 8 nucleotides match TRBD1. The CDR3 contains 17 residues. The V gene's germline CDR1 is SGHVS and CDR2 FNYEAQ. CDR3 nucleotides: TGTGTCAGCAACTTCAAAACCGGGACAGGACGCTACAATGAGCAGTTCTTC. Its protein product is CVSNFKTGTGRYNEQFF.

This clonotype has ten or more counts. J is TRBJ1-4 and V is TRBV7-8, with D hard to call. The CDR3 has 12 residues. Germline V gene sequence: CDR1 SGHVS, CDR2 FQNEAQ. V lost 6 bases to trimming and J lost 7 bases, with 9 bases between them. Here the CDR3 DNA reads TGTGCCAGCAGGGGGAGAGGTGAAAAACTGTTTTTT. The encoded protein is CASRGRGEKLFF.

This clonotype occurred once. This chain links TRBV5-4 with TRBJ2-3, with no clear D. Germline CDR1 and CDR2: SGHNT and YYREEE (reference sequence). Trimming took 0 bases from V and 6 from J, leaving 14 bases between them. The CDR3 runs 15 residues. The CDR3 sequence: CASSLVPGAGDTQYF. The DNA of the CDR3 is TGTGCCAGCAGCTTGGTTCCCGGTGCCGGGGATACGCAGTATTTT.

A few counts support this clonotype. V usage is TRBV3-1 and J usage is TRBJ2-3; D uncertain. V was shortened by 0 bases and J by 0 bases, with 4 bases between the two germline ends. The CDR3 consists of 14 residues. Germline-derived CDR1 and CDR2 are LGHDT and YNNKEL (reference sequence). As DNA, the CDR3 is TGTGCCAGCAGCCAAGATACTAGCACAGATACGCAGTATTTT. It translates to CASSQDTSTDTQYF.

J is TRBJ1-5 and V is TRBV29-1, with TRBD1 matching 7 bases. This CDR3 contains 17 residues. V lost 7 bases to trimming and J lost 2 bases; unmatched junction nucleotides: 17. Looked up from germline, CDR1 is SQVTM and CDR2 is ANQGSEA. The CDR3 nucleotides read TGCAGCGCTAAAACAGGGGAAGCTAATGGGGGCAATCAGCCCCAGCATTTT. Protein product: CSAKTGEANGGNQPQHF.

This clonotype was counted many times. This chain joins TRBV28 and TRBJ2-7; D gene ambiguous. Germline CDR1 is MDHEN and CDR2 is SYDVKM. CDR3 length: 12 residues. Trimming took 4 bases from V and 2 from J, leaving 6 bases between them. The CDR3 protein is CASSSDPYEQYV. CDR3 coding DNA: TGTGCCAGCAGTTCCGACCCCTACGAGCAGTACGTC.

The sample holds a few counts of this clonotype. V is TRBV2 and J is TRBJ1-2; tentative D call: TRBD1 (5 bases). CDR1 and CDR2 from the germline V gene are SNHLY and FYNNEI. The CDR3 extends over 11 amino acids. Trimming left V 7 bases short and J 13 bases short, with 16 bases between. CDR3 DNA: TGTGCCAGCATTTGGGGCAGCGCCATCACCTTC. Its protein product is CASIWGSAITF.

This clonotype was detected a few times. The genes are TRBV2 and TRBJ2-1; 9 bases line up with TRBD2. Germline V CDR1 and CDR2: SNHLY, FYNNEI. CDR3 size: 15 residues. V shed 1 base and J 8 bases; nucleotides not matched to a gene: 6. DNA for the CDR3: TGTGCCAGCAGTGAAGGCGGGGGGGCCGTGCATGAGCAGTTCTTC. It codes for CASSEGGGAVHEQFF.

Ten or more counts support this clonotype. V and J are TRBV7-8 and TRBJ2-5; tentative D call: TRBD2 (6 bases). This CDR3 is 14 amino acids long. V lost 1 base, J lost 5 bases, and 11 bases lay in between. CDR1 is SGHVS, CDR2 FQNEAQ, per germline. This CDR3 is CASSLEAGLETQYF. The CDR3 DNA reads as TGTGCCAGCAGCTTAGAGGCGGGGTTGGAGACCCAGTACTTC.

This chain connects TRBV6-6 to TRBJ1-2; 7 bases line up with TRBD1. Germline CDR1 and CDR2: MNHNY and SVGAGI (reference sequence). This CDR3 is built from 15 residues. V lost 10 bases, J lost 2 bases, and 13 bases stayed unmatched. This chain's CDR3 is CATDRPEQGNYGYTF. The CDR3, as DNA: TGTGCCACCGACAGGCCGGAACAGGGGAACTATGGCTACACCTTC.

This clonotype has only a few counts. This chain links TRBV19 with TRBJ2-7, with 9 bases aligning to TRBD1. The CDR3 runs 15 residues. Germline V CDR1 and CDR2: LNHDA, SQIVND (reference sequence). This CDR3 is CANDRGQGNTYEQYV. The CDR3 nucleotides are TGTGCTAATGACCGAGGACAGGGGAACACCTACGAGCAGTACGTC.

J is TRBJ1-1 and V is TRBV4-1, with D perhaps TRBD1 (6 bases). This CDR3 is built from 13 residues. V shed 4 bases and J shed 4 bases, with 10 bases lying between them. Germline assignment: CDR1 MGHRA and CDR2 YSYEKL. CDR3 DNA: TGCGCCAGCAGCCGCAGGGGAGTCACTGAAGCTTTCTTT. Translating gives CASSRRGVTEAFF.

V is TRBV27 and J is TRBJ2-7; 10 bases fit TRBD1. The V gene's germline CDR1 is MNHEY and CDR2 SMNVEV (reference sequence). The CDR3 totals 16 residues. The V segment lost 2 bases and the J segment 5 bases; nucleotides outside the gene matches: 9. The CDR3 DNA follows: TGTGCCAGCAGTTTAGACTCCGGACAGGGGGGGGACGAGCAGTACTTC. Translation: CASSLDSGQGGDEQYF.

The chain has TRBV7-6 and TRBJ2-3, with D unclear. Looked up from germline, CDR1 is SGHVS and CDR2 is FNYEAQ. The CDR3 spans 16 residues. Trimming took off 7 bases at V and 0 bases at J, with 17 bases between the two ends. As DNA, the CDR3 is TGTGCCAGCACTCTTTACGGTCCAGCTAGCACAGATACGCAGTATTTT. This codes for CASTLYGPASTDTQYF.

Concerning this clonotype: A single base separates this from a much larger clone, so it may be a read error. This chain joins TRBV6-1 and TRBJ2-7; either TRBD1 or TRBD2 may fit D (5 bases each). Trimming shortened V by 6 bases and J by 2 bases, and 14 bases separated the two germline ends. Looked up from germline, CDR1 is MNHNS and CDR2 is SASEGT. The CDR3 sequence is 14 residues long. The CDR3 DNA sequence: TGTGCCAGCAGACCCCTAGGGGACCCCTACGAGCAGTACTTC. Protein product: CASRPLGDPYEQYF.

Comments on this clonotype: This clone may be a read error of a much larger clone one base away. The CDR3 does not close with the conserved phenylalanine or tryptophan, likely indicating a read error. V and J are TRBV6-5 and TRBJ1-6; maybe TRBD1 (5 bases). Trimming left V 6 bases short and J 9 bases short, with 27 bases between. The germline V gene has CDR1 MNHEY and CDR2 SVGAGI. This CDR3 region has 18 residues. The CDR3 sequence: CASSHGVWGVVEGSPLHL. DNA for the CDR3: TGTGCCAGCAGCCACGGGGTTTGGGGGGTCGTAGAAGGTTCACCCCTCCACTTA.